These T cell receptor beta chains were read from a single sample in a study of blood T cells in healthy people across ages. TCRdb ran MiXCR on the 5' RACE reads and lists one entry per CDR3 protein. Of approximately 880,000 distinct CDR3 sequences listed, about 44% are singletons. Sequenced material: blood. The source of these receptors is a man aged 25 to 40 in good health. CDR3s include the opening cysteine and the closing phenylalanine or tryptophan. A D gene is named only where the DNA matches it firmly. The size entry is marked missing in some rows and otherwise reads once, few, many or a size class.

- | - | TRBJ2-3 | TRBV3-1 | TGTGCCAGCAGCACCCAAACCGCGGGACGAGTAAGAGATACGCAGTATTTT | CASSTQTAGRVRDTQYF
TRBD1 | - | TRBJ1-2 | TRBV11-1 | TGTGCCAGCAGCCCAAGGACAGGGTTCAACTATGGCTACACCTTC | CASSPRTGFNYGYTF
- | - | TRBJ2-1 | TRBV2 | TGTGCCAGCAGCAACGGGCTTGCTTCGGGTGAGCAGTTCTTC | CASSNGLASGEQFF
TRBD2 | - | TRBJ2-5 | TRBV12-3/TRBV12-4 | TGTGCCAGCAGCCTCGCCTTAGGGACTAGCGGGTCACCACAAGAGACCCAGTACTTC | CASSLALGTSGSPQETQYF
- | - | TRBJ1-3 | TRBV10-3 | TGTGCCATCAGTGAGTCGACACCCCGGAACACCATATATTTT | CAISESTPRNTIYF
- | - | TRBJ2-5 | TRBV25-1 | TGTGCCAGCAGCAGTCCCAAGGGGTGGTACTTC | CASSSPKGWYF
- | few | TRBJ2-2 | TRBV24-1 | TGTGCCACCAGTGATACCCCCCCCCACGAGGGCGGGGAGCTGTTTTTT | CATSDTPPHEGGELFF
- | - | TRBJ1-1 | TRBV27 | TGTGCCAGCAGCCCTGGACGGGAAGCTTTCTTT | CASSPGREAFF
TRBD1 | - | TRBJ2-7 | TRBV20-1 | TGCAGTGCGCCGGGACAGGGAGATCGCGAGCAGTACTTC | CSAPGQGDREQYF
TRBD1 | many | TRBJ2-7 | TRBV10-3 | TGTGCCACCTGGGACAGGGACGACTGGGAGCAGTACTTC | CATWDRDDWEQYF
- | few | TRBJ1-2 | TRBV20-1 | TGCAGTGCTAGAGATTTCAGGGAGGATGGCTACACCTTC | CSARDFREDGYTF
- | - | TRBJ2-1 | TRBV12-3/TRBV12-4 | TGTGCCAGCAGTTTGGCGTACGCACCAGCCTACAATGAGCAGTTCTTC | CASSLAYAPAYNEQFF
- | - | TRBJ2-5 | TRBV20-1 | TGCAGTGCTAGGGAGACGACAGCGGAGCAGTACTTC | CSARETTAEQYF
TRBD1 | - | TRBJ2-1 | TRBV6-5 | TGTGCCAGCAGAGGGACAGGGGACATCAATGAGCAGTTCTTC | CASRGTGDINEQFF
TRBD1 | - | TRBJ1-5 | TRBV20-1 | TGCAGTGCTAGACGGGACAGGTTAGGCAATCAGCCCCAGCATTTT | CSARRDRLGNQPQHF
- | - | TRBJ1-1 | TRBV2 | TGTGCCAGCAGGGACTCTATGGCGAGGACTGAAGCTTTCTTT | CASRDSMARTEAFF
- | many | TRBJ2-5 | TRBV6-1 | TGTGCCAGCAGCCCTTCTTCGAGGGAGCAGTACTTC | CASSPSSREQYF
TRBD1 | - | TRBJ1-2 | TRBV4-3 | TGCGCCAGCAGCCAACTAGACAGGGGGCCTATCTCTGGCTACACCTTC | CASSQLDRGPISGYTF
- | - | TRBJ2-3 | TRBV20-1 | TGCAGTGCTACCCTACGGGGGCCAAGCACAGATACGCAGTATTTT | CSATLRGPSTDTQYF
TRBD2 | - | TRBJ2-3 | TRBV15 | TGTGCCACCAGCGATAGCGGGGGGATCACAGATACGCAGTATTTT | CATSDSGGITDTQYF
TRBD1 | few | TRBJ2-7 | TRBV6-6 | TGTGCCAGCAGTTACTCGGCCTGGGACAGGCAAACCTACGAGCAGTACTTC | CASSYSAWDRQTYEQYF
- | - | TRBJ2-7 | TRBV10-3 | TGTGCCATCAGTGAGTTTGGGGGCTACGAGCAGTACTTC | CAISEFGGYEQYF
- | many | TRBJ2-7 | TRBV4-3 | TGCGCCAGCAGCCAAGAAAGTCCTTCTTCCTACGAGCAGTACTTC | CASSQESPSSYEQYF
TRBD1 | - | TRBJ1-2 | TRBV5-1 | TGCGCCAGCAGCTCAGAGGGACAGGGGGCGCAAGGCTACACCTTC | CASSSEGQGAQGYTF
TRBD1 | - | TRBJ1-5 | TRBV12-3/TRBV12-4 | TGTGCCAGCAGTTTTGGGCCAGGGGGGATCCCCAATCAGCCCCAGCATTTT | CASSFGPGGIPNQPQHF
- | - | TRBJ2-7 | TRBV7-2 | TGTGCCAGCAGCTTAGGGCGGGACAGCTCCGAGCAGTACTTC | CASSLGRDSSEQYF
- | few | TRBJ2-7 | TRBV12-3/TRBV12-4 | TGTGCCAGCCGGGACGGCAGTTACGAGCAGTACTTC | CASRDGSYEQYF
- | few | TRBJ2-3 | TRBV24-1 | TGTGCCACCAGGGGAAGCGCAGATACGCAGTATTTT | CATRGSADTQYF
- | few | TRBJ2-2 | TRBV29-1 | TGCAGCGTTGTGGTCGATAGCACCGGGGAGCTGTTTTTT | CSVVVDSTGELFF
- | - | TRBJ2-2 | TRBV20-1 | TGCAGTGCTGGCGACTACAGTTCGAACACCGGGGAGCTGTTTTTT | CSAGDYSSNTGELFF
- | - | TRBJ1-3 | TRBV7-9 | TGTGCCTGTAGAGAAGCGCTCTCTGGAAACACCATATATTTT | CACREALSGNTIYF
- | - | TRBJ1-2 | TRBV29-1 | TGCAGCGTCCCGACGGCGGGGGGCTATGGCTACACCTTC | CSVPTAGGYGYTF
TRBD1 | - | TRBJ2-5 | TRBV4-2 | TGTGCCAGCAGCCAAAACGACAGGGGGAGAGAGACCCAGTACTTC | CASSQNDRGRETQYF
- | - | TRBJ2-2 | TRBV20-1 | TGCAGTGCTCCCCGGCAGGGCACCGGGGAGCTGTTTTTT | CSAPRQGTGELFF
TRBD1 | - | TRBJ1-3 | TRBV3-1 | TGTGCCAGCAGATGGGACAGCCAAAACACCATATATTTT | CASRWDSQNTIYF
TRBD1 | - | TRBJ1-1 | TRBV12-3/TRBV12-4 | TGTGCCAGCAGCCTCGGCCAGACAGGGTCTGAAGCTTTCTTT | CASSLGQTGSEAFF
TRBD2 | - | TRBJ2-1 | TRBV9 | TGTGCCAGCAGCGCCGAACTAGCGGGCCGCTACAATGAGCAGTTCTTC | CASSAELAGRYNEQFF
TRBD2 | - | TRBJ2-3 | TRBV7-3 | TGTGCCAGCAGCTTACGCGGGGGGGCCGCAGATACGCAGTATTTT | CASSLRGGAADTQYF
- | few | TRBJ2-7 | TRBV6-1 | TGTGCCAGCAGTGATCCACATTACGAGCAGTACTTC | CASSDPHYEQYF
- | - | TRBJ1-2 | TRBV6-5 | TGTGCCAGCAGTTCACAGGGTCCTGGCTACACCTTC | CASSSQGPGYTF
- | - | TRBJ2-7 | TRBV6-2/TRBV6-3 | TGTGCCAGCACCAGGAGGACCTACGAGCAGTACTTC | CASTRRTYEQYF
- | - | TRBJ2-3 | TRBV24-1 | TGTGCCACCGGTGACCCCGGACGTAAGGGCACAGATACGCAGTATTTT | CATGDPGRKGTDTQYF